The rows below give T cell receptor beta chains drawn from one sample of a study of blood T cell repertoires in COVID-19. Assay used: immunoSEQ multiplex PCR; TCRdb lists only in-frame clones, some missing. Of roughly 240,000 clones in the sample, around 83% were seen once. Sample: peripheral blood. These receptors came from a man between 18 and 35 years old with active or convalescent COVID-19. The CDR3 runs from the conserved cysteine through the conserved F or W. Fields, in order: J gene, CDR3 length, V gene, clone size, D gene, CDR3 DNA, CDR3 protein. A D gene is named only where the DNA matches it firmly. Expanded clones get a size class; other rows say once, few or many, or leave the size out.

TRBJ1-4,15,TRBV6-6,-,-,TGTGCCAGCAGTTACGCAGGGGCGGAAGGAGAAAAACTGTTTTTT,CASSYAGAEGEKLFF
TRBJ1-2,16,TRBV29-1,-,-,TGCAGCGTTGAGGGAAGTGGGGCTATAACTAACTATGGCTACACCTTC,CSVEGSGAITNYGYTF
TRBJ2-3,17,TRBV15,-,-,TGTGCCACCAGCAGGGATGAGACTGCGAGTCACACAGATACGCAGTATTTT,CATSRDETASHTDTQYF
TRBJ2-1,16,TRBV19,once,-,TGTGCCAGTAGTATGGGGTGGGCCAGAGGAGGCAATGAGCAGTTCTTC,CASSMGWARGGNEQFF
TRBJ2-7,16,TRBV7-9,-,TRBD1,TGTGCCAGCAGCTCCGCCGGGACAGGGCCCTCCTACGAGCAGTACTTC,CASSSAGTGPSYEQYF
TRBJ2-1,15,TRBV3-1/TRBV3-2,-,TRBD2,TGTGCCAGCAGCTTAGGACTAGCGGGAGCCAATGAGCAGTTCTTC,CASSLGLAGANEQFF
TRBJ2-5,11,TRBV7-9,-,-,TGTGCCAGCAGCCCGAGAGAGACCCAGTACTTC,CASSPRETQYF
TRBJ2-1,13,TRBV11-3,-,TRBD2,TGTGCCAGCAGCTGGCGGGGGAATGTGGAGCAGTTCTTC,CASSWRGNVEQFF
TRBJ1-2,15,TRBV3-1/TRBV3-2,-,-,TGTGCCAGCAGCCAGGCCCCCGATGCCCCCTATGGCTACACCTTC,CASSQAPDAPYGYTF
TRBJ2-5,15,TRBV18,once,TRBD1,TGTGCCAGCTCTCGCGGGACAGGGCCTGGGGAGACCCAGTACTTC,CASSRGTGPGETQYF
TRBJ1-1,12,TRBV7-2,-,-,TGTGCCAGCAGCCCCTTGGGGGGGGCAGCTTTCTTT,CASSPLGGAAFF
TRBJ1-5,14,TRBV6-5,few,TRBD1,TGTGCCAGCAGCGCCCAGGGGGCGGATCAGCCCCAGCATTTT,CASSAQGADQPQHF
TRBJ1-5,17,TRBV29-1,few,TRBD1,TGCAGCGTTGCCGGACAGGACGGGGACCATAGCAATCAGCCCCAGCATTTT,CSVAGQDGDHSNQPQHF
TRBJ2-1,16,TRBV7-2,once,TRBD2,TGTGCCAGCGGCCTAGCGGGAGGCGAGGGCTACAATGAGCAGTTCTTC,CASGLAGGEGYNEQFF
TRBJ2-2,13,TRBV19,-,-,TGTGCCAGTAGTATTCGGGGTAACGGGGAGCTGTTTTTT,CASSIRGNGELFF
TRBJ2-1,22,TRBV7-6,-,-,TGTGCCAGCAGCCGTAGGGGGGGAAGATTGCGGGGAAACTCTAGCTCCTACAATGAGCAGTTCTTC,CASSRRGGRLRGNSSSYNEQFF
TRBJ2-1,15,TRBV7-2,-,TRBD1,TGTGCCAGCAGCGACAGGGGGCGAGGTTACAATGAGCAGTTCTTC,CASSDRGRGYNEQFF
TRBJ1-2,13,TRBV11-2,-,TRBD1,TGTGCCAGCAGCTTAAGTGACAGGGCGGGCTACACCTTC,CASSLSDRAGYTF
TRBJ1-4,13,TRBV10-3,once,-,TGTGCCACAAAGGTGGACAATAATGAAAAACTGTTTTTT,CATKVDNNEKLFF
TRBJ2-1,15,TRBV7-3,-,TRBD2,TGTGCCAGCAGCGAAGAACTAGCGGGAAGGGGGAAGCAGTTCTTC,CASSEELAGRGKQFF
TRBJ1-1,15,TRBV30,-,TRBD1,TGTGCCTGGAGTTTCCGGGACAGGGAGGAGGCTGAAGCTTTCTTT,CAWSFRDREEAEAFF
TRBJ2-1,13,TRBV19,-,-,TGTGCCACCTCTGGGGGCGATTACAATGAGCAGTTCTTC,CATSGGDYNEQFF
TRBJ2-3,14,TRBV30,-,-,TGTGCCTGGAGGTCAATCGGGGGCACAGATACGCAGTATTTT,CAWRSIGGTDTQYF
TRBJ1-3,14,TRBV10-3,-,TRBD1,TGTGCCATCAGTCGACAGGGTGGAGGAAACACCATATATTTT,CAISRQGGGNTIYF
TRBJ1-6,14,TRBV28,-,-,TGTGCCAGCAGTTCTGTTGGGGAGAATTCACCCCTCCACTTT,CASSSVGENSPLHF
TRBJ2-3,12,TRBV6-5,-,-,TGTGCCAGCAGCGTACTAGGAGATACGCAGTATTTT,CASSVLGDTQYF
TRBJ1-2,14,TRBV5-1,-,-,TGCGCCAGCAGCTCGGACAACGCCAACTATGGCTACACCTTC,CASSSDNANYGYTF
TRBJ2-3,15,TRBV27,-,TRBD1,TGTGCCAGCAGTTTTGGCGGGACAGGCATGGATACGCAGTATTTT,CASSFGGTGMDTQYF
TRBJ2-5,12,TRBV18,-,TRBD2,TGTGCCAGCTCACGCGGGGGAGAGACCCAGTACTTC,CASSRGGETQYF
TRBJ2-5,13,TRBV5-1,-,TRBD1,TGCGCCAGCAGCCTGGGACAGGGTGAGACCCAGTACTTC,CASSLGQGETQYF
TRBJ1-3,16,TRBV5-6,few,-,TGTGCCAGCAGCGACTATGGGGGCCCCTCTGGAAACACCATATATTTT,CASSDYGGPSGNTIYF
TRBJ2-3,17,TRBV4-3,-,TRBD2,TGCGCCAGCAGCCAAGAAACTAGCGGTCCTCTGGCGGATACGCAGTATTTT,CASSQETSGPLADTQYF
TRBJ2-7,17,TRBV19,-,TRBD2,TGTGCCAGTAGCGGGCGACGGGAGGGCCGGCGTTCCTACGAGCAGTACTTC,CASSGRREGRRSYEQYF
TRBJ1-1,13,TRBV5-6,-,TRBD1,TGTGCCAGCAGCCATGGACAGGTAACTGAAGCTTTCTTT,CASSHGQVTEAFF
TRBJ2-7,13,TRBV29-1,-,TRBD2,TGCAGCGTTGCCCCGGGGGGGGCCTACGAGCAGTACTTC,CSVAPGGAYEQYF
TRBJ1-3,14,TRBV11-3,-,-,TGTGCCAGCAGCCCAGGGCACTCTGGAAACACCATATATTTT,CASSPGHSGNTIYF
TRBJ2-3,14,TRBV6-5,once,TRBD1,TGTGCCACCCGTCGGGACAGATACACAGATACGCAGTATTTT,CATRRDRYTDTQYF
TRBJ1-2,16,TRBV5-1,-,-,TGCGCCAGCAGCTTGGGGGAGACTGGAGGTCTCTATGGCTACACCTTC,CASSLGETGGLYGYTF
TRBJ2-2,12,TRBV12-3/TRBV12-4,-,-,TGTGCCAGCAGTTTCGGCACCGGGGAGCTGTTTTTT,CASSFGTGELFF